This T cell receptor (beta chain) was retrieved from a study of T cells in tuberculosis. At the level of the study: CD1B tetramers identified T cells specific for mycobacterial lipid GMM.

This CDR3 contains 16 residues. The V end lost 7 bases, the J end lost 6 bases, and 22 bases lay between the germline ends. The germline CDR1 and CDR2 sequences are SGHTS and YDEGEE. Cells were sorted from thawed PBMC rested overnight and stained with GMM-loaded CD1B tetramer, viability dye and anti-CD3. The lipid loaded on the CD1B tetramers was C32 glucose monomycolate from Rhodococcus equi. Assay used: immunoSEQ multiplex PCR; TCRdb lists only in-frame clones, some missing. The sample records roughly 92,000 clones, under 95% being singletons. This clonotype was obtained from an adult woman with latent tuberculosis. The sequencing input was CD1b-GMM tetramer-negative cells sorted from PBMCs. The chain recombines TRBV5-8 with TRBJ2-2; perhaps TRBD1 as D (6 bases). CDR3 DNA sequence: TGTGCCAGCGGGGATCTCAGGGGCCTCTATCCCGGGGAGCTGTTTTTT. Residues: CASGDLRGLYPGELFF.